This T cell receptor (beta chain) was found in a study of T cell responses to AZD1222 COVID-19 vaccine. Study-wide findings and caveats: An increase in Spike-specific TCR breadth and depth was observed after two AZD1222 doses.

The protocol was immunoSEQ multiplex PCR, while the TCRdb copy is restricted to in-frame clones and leaves out a portion. Here the sample spans tens of thousands of clones, approximately 90% being singletons. Comment on this clone: Its specificity is not known.

The CDR3 consists of 15 residues. Germline V CDR1 and CDR2: SGHRS, YFSETQ. The ends were cut back, 0 bases at V and 6 bases at J, with 16 bases in the middle. The V and J genes are TRBV5-1 and TRBJ2-7; D gene ambiguous. The clonotype comes from an adult who received the AZD1222 COVID-19 vaccine. Specimen: peripheral blood, collected 28 days after the second AZD1222 dose. In DNA, the CDR3 is TGCGCCAGCAGCTTGGAAGGCTCGCCGATCTCCGAGCAGTACTTC. It codes for CASSLEGSPISEQYF.